This T cell receptor beta chain is drawn from a study of T cell responses to AZD1222 COVID-19 vaccine. In the study overall: Analysis merged second doses at about 4 or about 12 weeks.

Findings and caveats of the study: The study found Spike-specific TCR breadth and depth rose after two AZD1222 doses. Donors were chiefly white British, with a greater number of females, and clonal diversity was perhaps underestimated.

Trimming removed 5 bases from V and 1 base from J; junction bases left unmatched: 9. Germline V gene sequence: CDR1 SNHLY, CDR2 FYNNEI. This CDR3 is 17 amino acids long. Generated by immunoSEQ multiplex PCR, the TCRdb table keeps only in-frame clones and is missing some. The sample records around 97,000 clones, roughly 88% being singletons. Concerning this clone: Its matching antigen is unknown.

The sequenced sample was peripheral blood, obtained on day 0 of AZD1222 vaccination. The V call is TRBV2, the J call TRBJ1-5; 9 bases are shared with TRBD1. This receptor was identified in an adult in good health. The CDR3 sequence is CASSRDRVGESNQPQHF. The CDR3, as DNA: TGTGCCAGCAGTCGGGACAGGGTAGGCGAAAGCAATCAGCCCCAGCATTTT.